The clone carrying this T cell receptor beta chain was seen a handful of times. Its specificity is not known. The isolated RNA, all of it, was reverse transcribed, so expressed TCRB transcripts were what got sequenced. The method was immunoSEQ multiplex PCR; TCRdb's version includes in-frame clones alone and lacks a portion of them. The sample gives some 190,000 clones, 7.8% of which show up once; roughly 0.97% is in the top ten. The V end lost 0 bases, the J end lost 6 bases, and 5 bases lay between the germline ends. Germline V gene data show CDR1 as SGHRS and CDR2 as YFSETQ. The CDR3 runs to 12 residues. The data originate from a study of beta chain features in type 1 diabetes. Broader study findings: TCRB CDR3s were moderately but significantly shorter in Type 1 diabetes patients in all four CD4+ subsets.

Material for sequencing was central memory CD4+ T cells from blood. The chain recombines TRBV5-1 with TRBJ2-3; D is unclear. This sequence was found in a woman aged 40-49 years with type 1 diabetes. CDR3 in amino acids: CASSLAMDTQYF. The CDR3 coding sequence is TGCGCCAGCAGCTTGGCCATGGATACGCAGTATTTT.